The following is a T cell receptor (beta chain) sequence with its context. Its antigen is unknown. Losses at the gene ends were 4 bases for V and 1 base for J; bases not matched to a gene: 4. CDR1 and CDR2 from the germline V gene are PRHDT and FYEKMQ (reference sequence). This CDR3 region has 17 residues. These data come from a study of T cell responses to AZD1222 COVID-19 vaccine. Produced via immunoSEQ multiplex PCR; TCRdb's table is partial and in-frame only. The profile shows about 180,000 clones, around 89% of them singletons. Second doses that came at about 4 or about 12 weeks were put together. Study-wide findings and caveats: Seropositive at baseline were only a handful of AZD1222 recipients. Scientists sampled the repertoires only once the peak T cell response had passed. Regions left unmutated in variants are reportedly the target of nearly half of spike-specific TCRs.

The chain joins TRBV13 to TRBJ2-3, with 14 bases aligning to TRBD2. Specimen: peripheral blood, collected 28 days after the second AZD1222 dose. This TCR was recovered from an adult who received the AZD1222 COVID-19 vaccine. The DNA for the CDR3 is TGTGCCAGCAGCTCGGGACTAGCGGGAGTGCGCACAGATACGCAGTATTTT. This gives the protein CASSSGLAGVRTDTQYF. The entire variable domain, with the rest obtained from reference TRBV13 and TRBJ2-3, is as follows: AAGVIQSPRHLIKEKRETATLKCYPIPRHDTVYWYQQGPGQDPQFLISFYEKMQSDKGSIPDRFSAQQFSDYHSELNMSSLELGDSALYFCASSSGLAGVRTDTQYFGPGTRLTVL.